The next 5 T cell receptor beta chains were all read from a single sample in a study of T cell responses to AZD1222 COVID-19 vaccine. The repertoire was sequenced with immunoSEQ multiplex PCR; TCRdb's copy has only in-frame clones and lacks some. The sample records fewer than 80,000 clones, about 87% being singletons. This sample comprised peripheral blood, obtained 28 days after the second dose of the MenACWY control vaccine. The receptors come from an adult who received the MenACWY meningococcal vaccine as a control.

The chain is built from TRBV15 and TRBJ2-1; D is unresolved. Per germline, CDR1 LNHNV and CDR2 YYDKDF (reference sequence). Trimming left V 0 bases short and J 7 bases short, with 7 bases between. The CDR3 loop spans 13 amino acids. The CDR3 region has the DNA TGTGCCACCAGCAGAGATGGTATGAATGAGCAGTTCTTC. Its translation: CATSRDGMNEQFF. The full variable domain, rest sourced from reference TRBV15 and TRBJ2-1, is DAMVIQNPRYQVTQFGKPVTLSCSQTLNHNVMYWYQQKSSQAPKLLFHYYDKDFNNEADTPDNFQSRRPNTSFCFLDIRSPGLGDTAMYLCATSRDGMNEQFFGPGTRLTVL.

This clone was seen more than once but under ten times. The chain uses TRBV5-5 and TRBJ1-2; the match to TRBD1 covers 7 bases. Trimming took 3 bases from V and 5 from J; bases not matched to a gene: 10. This CDR3 region has 15 residues. CDR1 and CDR2 (germline): SGHKS, YYEKEE (reference sequence). The CDR3 DNA sequence: TGTGCCAGCAGCTACACTCCGGGGACAGCGTATGGCTACACCTTC. Its protein product is CASSYTPGTAYGYTF.

The sample holds one count of this clone. The chain employs TRBV3-1 (or the pseudogene TRBV3-2) and TRBJ2-5; maybe TRBD2 (6 bases). Germline CDR1 LGHDT, CDR2 YNNKEL (reference sequence). Trimming removed 0 bases from V and 4 bases from J, with 12 bases in between. This CDR3 spans 15 amino acids. CDR3: CASSQDQRAPETQYF. CDR3 DNA: TGTGCCAGCAGCCAAGACCAGCGGGCCCCAGAGACCCAGTACTTC.

The J gene is TRBJ2-5, the V gene TRBV7-9, with D maybe TRBD1 (7 bases). V lost 7 bases to trimming and J lost 1 base, with 16 bases between them. Germline V gene data show CDR1 as SEHNR and CDR2 as FQNEAQ (reference sequence). The CDR3 runs to 15 residues. The CDR3 loop reads CASKEGQQFQETQYF. CDR3 DNA: TGTGCCAGCAAGGAGGGACAGCAGTTCCAAGAGACCCAGTACTTC.

The rearrangement uses TRBV5-1 and TRBJ2-1; D not certain. Germline CDR1 reads SGHRS; CDR2 reads YFSETQ. The germline V and J ends were trimmed by 4 bases and 8 bases, with 13 bases remaining between them. The CDR3 has 13 residues. The chain's CDR3 is CASSNSMVDEQFF. Written as DNA, the CDR3 is TGCGCCAGCAGCAACTCCATGGTCGATGAGCAGTTCTTC.